The 23 T cell receptor beta chains reported below all come from one sample, sequenced in a study of PD-1 blockade in classical Hodgkin lymphoma (dated by TCRdb to 2018 to 2021). The sample's time point label, decoded: cycle 2 day 1 (C2D1) of nivolumab. All trial patients had relapsed after autologous stem cell transplantation, with cohorts A, B and C differing in prior brentuximab vedotin exposure. The protocol used for the library was the immunoSEQ multiplex PCR assay. What TCRdb holds here is the immuneACCESS table cut down to in-frame rearrangements. Part of the clones is not present; checked against another copy, under half of the missing clones reflect an unresolved V gene, and the others are unexplained. The sample contains about 93,000 clones, roughly 76% of them found a single time. The leading ten clones occupy approximately 15% of the sample. This material consisted of peripheral blood mononuclear cells (PBMCs), taken before the second cycle of nivolumab. Receptor source: a human donor with classical Hodgkin lymphoma.

V is TRBV28 and J is TRBJ2-7; the match to TRBD2 covers 7 bases. Unmatched junction bases numbered 10, after V lost 5 bases and J lost 6 bases. The CDR3 has 14 residues. The germline gives CDR1 MDHEN, CDR2 SYDVKM. In DNA, the CDR3 is TGTGCCAGCAGTATGGGGGGGAGGGCGAGCGAGCAGTACTTC. It translates to CASSMGGRASEQYF.

V is TRBV30 and J is TRBJ1-5; 10 bases line up with TRBD1. Germline V gene sequence: CDR1 GTSNPN, CDR2 SVGIG (reference sequence). V trimming: 0 bases; J trimming: 6 bases; junction bases outside the gene matches: 5. The CDR3 covers 15 residues. CDR3 loop: CAWSVLGQGGQPQHF. The CDR3 DNA sequence: TGTGCCTGGAGTGTACTAGGACAGGGGGGTCAGCCCCAGCATTTT.

The CDR3 reads CASNDPGTPSYEQYF. The CDR3 nucleotides are TGTGCCAGCAACGACCCGGGGACACCCAGCTACGAGCAGTACTTC. The gene calls are TRBV2 and TRBJ2-7, with TRBD1 as a possible D gene (6 bases). The CDR3 runs to 15 residues. Germline V gives CDR1 SNHLY, CDR2 FYNNEI. The germline V and J ends were trimmed by 7 bases and 3 bases, with 19 bases remaining between them.

J is TRBJ1-4 and V is TRBV11-2, with TRBD1 matching over 7 bases. CDR1 and CDR2 from the germline V gene are SGHAT and FQNNGV. V was pared by 2 bases and J by 7 bases, with 10 bases of the junction left unmatched. The CDR3 totals 16 residues. The CDR3 DNA reads as TGTGCCAGCAGCTTACTTTCAGGGGGGCTAGGTGAAAAACTGTTTTTT. It is translated as CASSLLSGGLGEKLFF.

The gene calls are TRBV29-1 and TRBJ1-1; a possible D gene is TRBD1 (6 bases). V lost 5 bases and J 10 bases, leaving 11 bases between the germline ends. The length of the CDR3 is 10 residues. In germline, CDR1 is SQVTM, CDR2 ANQGSEA. The CDR3 is CSVYLGGAFF. CDR3 nucleotide sequence: TGCAGCGTTTACTTAGGGGGAGCTTTCTTT.

The chain has TRBV2 and TRBJ2-7; 7 bases match TRBD2. The CDR3 runs to 16 residues. The V segment lost 2 bases and the J segment 0 bases; nucleotides outside the gene matches: 7. Germline CDR1 and CDR2: SNHLY and FYNNEI. CDR3 amino acids: CASSERLAADSYEQYF. CDR3 nucleotide sequence: TGTGCCAGCAGTGAACGTCTAGCGGCCGACTCCTACGAGCAGTACTTC.

The chain has TRBV19 and TRBJ2-3; maybe TRBD2 (6 bases). CDR3 size: 14 residues. In germline, CDR1 is LNHDA, CDR2 SQIVND (reference sequence). This CDR3 reads CARQKEGDTDTQYF. CDR3 coding DNA: TGTGCTAGGCAGAAGGAGGGTGACACAGATACGCAGTATTTT.

This clone was seen a single time. The rearrangement joins TRBV7-2 to TRBJ1-5; D might be TRBD1 (5 bases). The germline V gene has CDR1 SGHTA and CDR2 FQGNSA. Trimming removed 3 bases at V and 0 bases at J, with 9 bases between. The CDR3 loop spans 15 amino acids. CDR3 in amino acids: CASSFNRNSNQPQHF. DNA for the CDR3: TGTGCCAGCAGCTTTAACAGGAATAGCAATCAGCCCCAGCATTTT.

The chain couples TRBV18 to TRBJ1-2; maybe TRBD1 (6 bases). The CDR3 spans 13 residues. With 2 bases removed from V and 8 bases from J, the gap between germline ends came to 12 bases. CDR1 KGHSH and CDR2 LQKENI come from the germline V gene. CDR3 residues: CASSPTEGEGYTF. The CDR3 DNA reads as TGTGCCAGCTCACCAACAGAGGGGGAGGGCTACACCTTC.

The chain has TRBV7-6 and TRBJ1-4; possibly TRBD1 for D (6 bases). V shed 1 base and J shed 10 bases, with 16 bases lying between them. There are 15 residues in the CDR3. Germline assignment: CDR1 SGHVS and CDR2 FNYEAQ. The CDR3 DNA reads as TGTGCCAGCAGCTTAGACAGGGCATTTGTCGGAAAACTGTTTTTT. It yields the protein CASSLDRAFVGKLFF.

The J gene is TRBJ1-3, the V gene TRBV19; tentative D call: TRBD1 (5 bases). V dropped 8 bases and J dropped 3 bases, with 11 bases sitting between them. Germline V gene lookup returns CDR1 LNHDA and CDR2 SQIVND (reference sequence). This CDR3 contains 13 residues. The CDR3 is CASQRTHGNTIYF. CDR3 in DNA: TGTGCCAGTCAAAGGACACATGGAAACACCATATATTTT.

The V and J genes are TRBV6-4 and TRBJ2-1, with 8 bases that match TRBD1. V lost 4 bases and J lost 9; bases outside the gene matches: 11. Germline loops: CDR1 MRHNA, CDR2 SNTAGT. The CDR3 extends over 15 amino acids. In DNA form, the CDR3 reads TGTGCCAGCAGTGCCGAATGGACAGGGCAGGGTGAGCAGTTCTTC. This translates into CASSAEWTGQGEQFF.

The rearrangement joins TRBV10-3 to TRBJ1-1; 9 bases fit TRBD1. The CDR3 is 13 amino acids. The V gene end was trimmed by 6 bases and the J gene end by 8 bases; junction bases not matched to a gene: 7. Germline CDR1 ENHRY, CDR2 SYGVKD. CDR3 sequence (DNA): TGTGCCATCAGGGGTACAGGGGGCGGAGAAGCTTTCTTT. Residues: CAIRGTGGGEAFF.

The V and J genes are TRBV9 and TRBJ2-1; 7 bases match TRBD1. The CDR3 extends over 14 amino acids. Germline assignment: CDR1 SGDLS and CDR2 YYNGEE. V shed 2 bases, J shed 3 bases, and the junction held 2 bases outside the gene matches. This chain's CDR3 is CASSVGDSYNEQFF. The CDR3 DNA reads TGTGCCAGCAGCGTGGGGGACAGCTACAATGAGCAGTTCTTC.

The CDR3 loop is CASTGDNQPQHF. The DNA of the CDR3 is TGTGCCAGTACGGGGGACAATCAGCCCCAGCATTTT. The chain uses TRBV19 and TRBJ1-5; TRBD1 is a possible D gene (5 bases). V was clipped by 7 bases and J by 3 bases, with 7 bases between them. CDR1 is LNHDA, CDR2 SQIVND, per germline (reference sequence). There are 12 residues in the CDR3.

This chain links TRBV30 with TRBJ1-1; D is perhaps TRBD1 (5 bases). The CDR3 runs to 13 residues. The germline V gene encodes CDR1 GTSNPN and CDR2 SVGIG (reference sequence). The V and J ends lost 6 bases and 1 base respectively, with 12 bases between them. CDR3 coding DNA: TGTGCCTGCAGGGTGGGGGGGAACACTGAAGCTTTCTTT. It encodes CACRVGGNTEAFF.

The J gene is TRBJ2-1, the V gene TRBV7-3; D may match TRBD1 or TRBD2 (6 bases each). CDR1 is SGHTA and CDR2 is FQGTGA in the germline V gene. V shed 4 bases and J shed 6 bases, with 13 bases lying between them. This CDR3 has 14 amino acids. The CDR3 DNA sequence: TGTGCCAGCAGCTCGCGGAGGGGGGCCAATGAGCAGTTCTTC. It yields the protein CASSSRRGANEQFF.

The chain recombines TRBV11-2 with TRBJ2-3; 8 bases align to TRBD2. The CDR3 totals 18 residues. Trimming removed 0 bases from V and 1 base from J; junction bases left unmatched: 9. The germline V gene encodes CDR1 SGHAT and CDR2 FQNNGV. The CDR3, as DNA: TGTGCCAGCAGCTTAGAGATAGGTGGGACTAGTCGCACAGATACGCAGTATTTT. Residues: CASSLEIGGTSRTDTQYF.

V and J are TRBV15 and TRBJ2-7; D unresolved. The V gene lost 0 bases and the J gene lost 3 bases, with 9 bases spanning the gap. Germline V gives CDR1 LNHNV, CDR2 YYDKDF (reference sequence). The CDR3 spans 14 residues. DNA for the CDR3: TGTGCCACCAGCAGAGATTTCGGCAGCTACGAGCAGTACTTC. It translates to CATSRDFGSYEQYF.

The chain employs TRBV2 and TRBJ2-5; 8 nucleotides align to TRBD1. CDR1 and CDR2 from the germline V gene are SNHLY and FYNNEI. This CDR3 is 13 amino acids long. V dropped 6 bases and J dropped 1; count of bases not matched to a gene: 1. CDR3 loop: CASSGQGQETQYF. In DNA form, the CDR3 reads TGTGCCAGCAGCGGACAGGGCCAAGAGACCCAGTACTTC.

This clone occurred a few times. The rearrangement uses TRBV10-3 and TRBJ1-2, with 8 bases fitting TRBD1. The CDR3 has 16 residues. CDR1 is ENHRY, CDR2 SYGVKD, per germline. V dropped 5 bases and J dropped 0; count of bases not matched to a gene: 8. This CDR3 is CAISQDRAKANYGYTF. The CDR3 bases are TGTGCCATCAGTCAGGACAGGGCCAAAGCTAACTATGGCTACACCTTC.

The V and J genes are TRBV4-2 and TRBJ2-7; tentative D call: TRBD1 (6 bases). The germline V gene has CDR1 LGHNA and CDR2 YNFKEQ. The CDR3 covers 15 residues. V dropped 0 bases and J dropped 0 bases, with 9 bases sitting between them. This chain's CDR3 is CASSQDRDNSYEQYF. The DNA for the CDR3 is TGTGCCAGCAGCCAAGACAGGGACAACTCCTACGAGCAGTACTTC.

V and J are TRBV7-9 and TRBJ1-1; D possibly corresponds to TRBD1 (5 bases). The CDR3 is 17 residues long. Germline lookup yields CDR1 SEHNR and CDR2 FQNEAQ (reference sequence). V lost 1 base, J lost 6 bases, and 21 bases lay in between. The CDR3 protein is CASSLVRGIGPSAEAFF. The DNA for the CDR3 is TGTGCCAGCAGCTTAGTTCGGGGGATAGGGCCCTCGGCTGAAGCTTTCTTT.